Below, 17 T cell receptor beta chains from the same sample are listed, as sequenced in a study of cytomegalovirus exposure and HLA in healthy donors. In the PCR, 60 Vbeta and 13 Jbeta primers were used. Sequencing was performed with immunoSEQ multiplex PCR; in TCRdb, only in-frame clones are kept and a portion is missing. There are 200,000 or so clones in the sample; 82% occur only once, and approximately 6.5% lies in the top ten. The sequenced sample was PBMCs. The receptors were sampled from a woman between 45 and 65 years old in good health and CMV-seropositive.

This chain joins TRBV5-8 and TRBJ2-7; 14 bases align to TRBD2. Germline loops: CDR1 SGHTS, CDR2 YDEGEE. Trimming took 4 bases from V and 12 from J; bases not matched to a gene: 15. This CDR3 comprises 16 residues. The DNA of the CDR3 is TGTGCCAGCAGCCCGGGACTAGCGGGGGAGCAAATTGGGCTGTACTTC. Protein product: CASSPGLAGEQIGLYF.

The sample holds a few counts of this clone. This chain links TRBV18 with TRBJ1-5; 7 bases agree with TRBD1. Germline CDR1 and CDR2: KGHSH and LQKENI. With V trimmed by 3 bases and J by 6 bases, 11 bases remained unmatched. This CDR3 comprises 16 residues. CDR3 region: CASSPTGQVGSQPQHF. CDR3 nucleotide sequence: TGTGCCAGCTCACCGACAGGACAGGTTGGGAGTCAGCCCCAGCATTTT.

J is TRBJ1-2 and V is TRBV15, with D perhaps TRBD1 (5 bases). Germline-derived CDR1 and CDR2 are LNHNV and YYDKDF (reference sequence). Trimming left V 4 bases short and J 1 base short, with 13 bases between. This CDR3 comprises 15 residues. The CDR3 reads CATSTVQGSNYGYTF. The DNA for the CDR3 is TGTGCCACCAGCACTGTGCAGGGTAGTAACTATGGCTACACCTTC.

The rearrangement uses TRBV5-4 and TRBJ1-2; possible D gene TRBD1, 5 bases. This CDR3 is 13 amino acids long. Germline CDR1 and CDR2: SGHNT and YYREEE (reference sequence). Between the trimmed V and J ends, which lost 4 bases and 7 bases, there was a span of 14 bases. This CDR3 reads CASSETTGPGYTF. CDR3 DNA sequence: TGTGCCAGCAGCGAGACAACAGGCCCTGGCTACACCTTC.

This rearrangement joins TRBV5-4 to TRBJ2-5; no clear D gene. The CDR3 spans 14 residues. In germline, CDR1 is SGHNT, CDR2 YYREEE (reference sequence). Trimming took 4 bases from V and 1 from J, leaving 11 bases between them. CDR3 amino acids: CASSPRGPQETQYF. In DNA form, the CDR3 reads TGTGCCAGCAGCCCCCGTGGGCCCCAAGAGACCCAGTACTTC. Full variable domain (outside the CDR3, taken from reference TRBV5-4 and TRBJ2-5): ETGVTQSPTHLIKTRGQQVTLRCSSQSGHNTVSWYQQALGQGPQFIFQYYREEENGRGNFPPRFSGLQFPNYSSELNVNALELDDSALYLCASSPRGPQETQYFGPGTRLLVL.

V gene TRBV6-5 combines with J gene TRBJ1-2, with 7 bases fitting TRBD1. This CDR3 region has 11 residues. Germline-derived CDR1 and CDR2 are MNHEY and SVGAGI. The V gene end was trimmed by 11 bases and the J gene end by 5 bases; junction bases not matched to a gene: 5. CDR3 protein: CAVGGSYGYTF. Written as DNA, the CDR3 is TGTGCCGTAGGGGGCTCTTATGGCTACACCTTC.

This clone is a singleton in its sample. The gene calls are TRBV9 and TRBJ2-2; 9 bases line up with TRBD2. This CDR3 has 16 residues. From germline, CDR1 is SGDLS and CDR2 YYNGEE. After removal of 0 bases from V and 4 bases from J, the junction contained 4 bases not matched to a gene. In nucleotides, the CDR3 is TGTGCCAGCAGCGTAGAAGCGGGAGGACTCACCGGGGAGCTGTTTTTT. Its translation: CASSVEAGGLTGELFF.

The chain is built from TRBV5-1 and TRBJ2-7; 9 bases fit TRBD2. Losses at the gene ends were 0 bases for V and 2 bases for J; bases not matched to a gene: 3. The CDR3 covers 15 residues. CDR1 is SGHRS and CDR2 is YFSETQ in the germline V gene. The CDR3 sequence: CASSLVSSGAYEQYF. The CDR3 DNA sequence: TGCGCCAGCAGCTTGGTGTCTAGCGGGGCCTACGAGCAGTACTTC.

V gene TRBV23-1 combines with J gene TRBJ1-2, with 8 bases lining up with TRBD1. Being an ORF, TRBV23-1 has a function that is uncertain. This CDR3 has 17 amino acids. V trimming: 6 bases; J trimming: 0 bases; junction bases outside the gene matches: 12. The chain's CDR3 is CASSAPGGLSSNYGYTF. Here the CDR3 DNA reads TGCGCCAGCAGCGCCCCAGGGGGCCTTTCCTCTAACTATGGCTACACCTTC.

The J gene is TRBJ1-6, the V gene TRBV28, with 9 positions matching TRBD1. CDR3 size: 14 residues. CDR1 is MDHEN, CDR2 SYDVKM, per germline. After removal of 10 bases from V and 10 bases from J, the junction contained 11 bases not matched to a gene. For the CDR3, the DNA is TGTGCCACCCTCTCGACAGGGGGAGGATCACCCCTCCACTTT. Translated: CATLSTGGGSPLHF.

The chain joins TRBV5-1 to TRBJ1-2; the match to TRBD1 covers 7 bases. The CDR3 is 13 residues long. CDR1 SGHRS and CDR2 YFSETQ come from the germline V gene. The trim removed 2 bases at V and 8 bases at J, leaving 6 bases unmatched. CDR3 DNA: TGCGCCAGCAGCTTTGCAGGGGGAAGCGGCTACACCTTC. The encoded protein is CASSFAGGSGYTF.

This clone showed up just once. This chain connects TRBV9 to TRBJ2-1, with no clear D. The V gene lost 3 bases and the J gene lost 11 bases, with 12 bases spanning the gap. Germline loops: CDR1 SGDLS, CDR2 YYNGEE. The CDR3 extends over 12 amino acids. Here the CDR3 reads CASSETGRQQFF. The CDR3 region has the DNA TGTGCCAGCAGCGAAACGGGTCGCCAGCAGTTCTTC.

This clone has just one count. The rearrangement uses TRBV6-5 and TRBJ2-5; D is possibly TRBD2 (7 bases). Trimming shortened V by 5 bases and J by 7 bases, and 17 bases separated the two germline ends. Germline-derived CDR1 and CDR2 are MNHEY and SVGAGI. The CDR3 extends over 14 amino acids. CDR3 in amino acids: CASSPHGRGATQYF. CDR3 nucleotide sequence: TGTGCCAGCAGTCCCCACGGACGGGGGGCGACCCAGTACTTC.

The table lists this clone with a few counts. V is TRBV13 and J is TRBJ2-5; 9 bases match TRBD1. The CDR3 runs 16 residues. J gave up 5 bases and V 2 bases, and 9 bases lay outside the gene matches. Germline assignment: CDR1 PRHDT and CDR2 FYEKMQ (reference sequence). The CDR3 protein is CASSLRDGTGWETQYF. The CDR3 DNA is TGTGCCAGCAGCTTAAGGGACGGGACAGGGTGGGAGACCCAGTACTTC.

The chain recombines TRBV2 with TRBJ1-1, with 7 bases aligning to TRBD1. The V gene end was trimmed by 6 bases and the J gene end by 5 bases; junction bases not matched to a gene: 9. Per germline, CDR1 SNHLY and CDR2 FYNNEI. The CDR3 sequence is 14 residues long. CDR3 nucleotide sequence: TGTGCCAGCAGAAGGGGAACAGGGGTTACTGAAGCTTTCTTT. Its protein is CASRRGTGVTEAFF.

The V gene is TRBV18, the J gene TRBJ1-4; D gene ambiguous. Germline assignment: CDR1 KGHSH and CDR2 LQKENI. CDR3 length: 15 residues. The germline V and J ends were trimmed by 4 bases and 8 bases, with 17 bases remaining between them. CDR3 DNA sequence: TGTGCCAGCTCACTAAACGAGGGTATAAGGGAAAAACTGTTTTTT. This translates into CASSLNEGIREKLFF. The variable domain in full, with the rest retrieved from reference TRBV18 and TRBJ1-4, is NAGVMQNPRHLVRRRGQEARLRCSPMKGHSHVYWYRQLPEEGLKFMVYLQKENIIDESGMPKERFSAEFPKEGPSILRIQQVVRGDSAAYFCASSLNEGIREKLFFGSGTQLSVL.

This chain links TRBV2 with TRBJ1-2; TRBD1 agrees at 8 bases. V lost 4 bases, J lost 7 bases, and 8 bases stayed unmatched. There are 14 residues in the CDR3. Germline loops: CDR1 SNHLY, CDR2 FYNNEI. The CDR3 DNA is TGTGCCAGCAGTGTGGACAGGGCACTAAGTGGCTACACCTTC. Its translation: CASSVDRALSGYTF.